The T cell receptor (beta chain) under discussion was sequenced for a study of siplizumab effects on memory and regulatory T cells. J was trimmed by 1 base and V by 5 bases; bases with no gene match: 4. The germline gives CDR1 SNHLY, CDR2 FYNNEI. The CDR3 is made up of 14 amino acids. Repertoires were generated with immunoSEQ multiplex PCR, while TCRdb's copy carries only in-frame clones and drops some. Of fewer than 120,000 clones listed, roughly 92% are singletons. The sequenced sample was CD4+ T cells sorted from blood. The receptor was derived from a human donor in good health. J is TRBJ2-5 and V is TRBV2; 7 positions match TRBD1. The chain's CDR3 is CASSRNRGQETQYF. The CDR3 nucleotides are TGTGCCAGCAGTCGGAACAGGGGCCAAGAGACCCAGTACTTC.